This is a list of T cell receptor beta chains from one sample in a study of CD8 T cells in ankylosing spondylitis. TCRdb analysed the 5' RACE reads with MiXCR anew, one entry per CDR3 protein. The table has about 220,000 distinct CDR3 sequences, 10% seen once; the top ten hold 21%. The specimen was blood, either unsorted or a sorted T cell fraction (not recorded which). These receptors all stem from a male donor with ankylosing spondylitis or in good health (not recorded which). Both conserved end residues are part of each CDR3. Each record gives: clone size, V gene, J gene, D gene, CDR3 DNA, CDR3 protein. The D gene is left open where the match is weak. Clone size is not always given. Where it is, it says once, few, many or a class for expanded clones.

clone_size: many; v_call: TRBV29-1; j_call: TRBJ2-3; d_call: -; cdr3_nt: TGCAGCGTAGAGAGGGGTTGGAGCACAGATACGCAGTATTTT; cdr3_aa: CSVERGWSTDTQYF
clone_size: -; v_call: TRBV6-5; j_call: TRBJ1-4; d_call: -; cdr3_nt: TGTGCCACAAGTTCAGGGGAAAAACTGTTTTTT; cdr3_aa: CATSSGEKLFF
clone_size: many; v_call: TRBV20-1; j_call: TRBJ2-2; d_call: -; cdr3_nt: TGCAGTGCTAGAGATAGTAGCGGATACACCGGGGAGCTGTTTTTT; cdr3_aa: CSARDSSGYTGELFF
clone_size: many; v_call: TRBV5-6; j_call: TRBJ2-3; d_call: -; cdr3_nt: TGTGCCAGCAGCTGGGCCGGGGGAAGCACAGATACGCAGTATTTT; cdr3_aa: CASSWAGGSTDTQYF
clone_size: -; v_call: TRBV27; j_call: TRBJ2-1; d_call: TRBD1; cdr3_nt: TGTGCCAGCAGGGTGGGACAGGGGTACAATGAGCAGTTCTTC; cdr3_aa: CASRVGQGYNEQFF
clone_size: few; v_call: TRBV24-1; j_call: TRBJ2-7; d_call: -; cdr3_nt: TGTGCCACCAGCTCCTACATAGGGCAGCTATTCTACGAGCAGTACTTC; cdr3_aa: CATSSYIGQLFYEQYF
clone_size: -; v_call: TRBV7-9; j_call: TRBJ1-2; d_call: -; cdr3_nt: TGTGCCAGCAGCTCCCCCCCAGGGAGCCATGGCTACACCTTC; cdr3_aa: CASSSPPGSHGYTF
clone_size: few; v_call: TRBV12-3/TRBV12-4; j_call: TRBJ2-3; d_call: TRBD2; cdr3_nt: TGTGCCAGCAGTCCCCCGCGGGGGGGAGGCACAGATACGCAGTATTTT; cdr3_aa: CASSPPRGGGTDTQYF
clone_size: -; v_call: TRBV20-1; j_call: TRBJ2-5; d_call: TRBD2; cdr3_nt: TGCAGTGCTAGACGGCTAGCGGGTGTAGAGACCCAGTACTTC; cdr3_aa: CSARRLAGVETQYF
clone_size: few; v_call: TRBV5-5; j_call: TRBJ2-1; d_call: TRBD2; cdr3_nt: TGTGCCAGCAGCTTGGTAGCGGGGGCGGGGGGGTGGAATGAGCAGTTCTTC; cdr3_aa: CASSLVAGAGGWNEQFF
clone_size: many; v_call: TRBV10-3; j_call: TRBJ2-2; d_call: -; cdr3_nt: TGTGCCATCAGTGAGACGGTTACGAACACCGGGGAGCTGTTTTTT; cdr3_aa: CAISETVTNTGELFF
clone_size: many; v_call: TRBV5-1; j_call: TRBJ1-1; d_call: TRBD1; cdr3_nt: TGCGCCAGCAGTCTCGGACAGGGGTGGGCTTTCTTT; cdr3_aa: CASSLGQGWAFF
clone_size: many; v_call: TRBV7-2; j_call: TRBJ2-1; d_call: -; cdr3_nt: TGTGCCAGCAGCTTAGTCCTCGTGCAGTTCTTC; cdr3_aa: CASSLVLVQFF
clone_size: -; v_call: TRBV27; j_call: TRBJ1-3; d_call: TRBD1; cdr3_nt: TGTGCCAGCAGCCAGGGGGCGGATGGAAACACCATATATTTT; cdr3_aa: CASSQGADGNTIYF
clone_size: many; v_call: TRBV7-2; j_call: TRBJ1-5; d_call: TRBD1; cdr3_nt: TGTGCCAGCAGCTACAGGGGGCATCAGCCCCAGCATTTT; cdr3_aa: CASSYRGHQPQHF
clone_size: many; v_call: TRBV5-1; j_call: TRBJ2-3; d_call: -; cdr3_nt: TGCGCCAGCAGCTTGGATGGCGGAGGAGATACGCAGTATTTT; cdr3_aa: CASSLDGGGDTQYF
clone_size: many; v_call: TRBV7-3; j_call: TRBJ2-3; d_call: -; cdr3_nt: TGTGCCAGCAGGCGTCGGGGATTTCACACAGATACGCAGTATTTT; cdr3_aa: CASRRRGFHTDTQYF
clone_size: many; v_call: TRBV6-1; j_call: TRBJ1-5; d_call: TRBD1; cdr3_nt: TGTGCCAGCAGTCAGGGACAGGGGGCAAATCAGCCCCAGCATTTT; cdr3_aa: CASSQGQGANQPQHF
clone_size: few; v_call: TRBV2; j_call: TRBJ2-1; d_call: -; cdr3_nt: TGTGCCAGCAGTGAGAAGCGTCCCGCCTACAATGAGCAGTTCTTC; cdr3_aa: CASSEKRPAYNEQFF
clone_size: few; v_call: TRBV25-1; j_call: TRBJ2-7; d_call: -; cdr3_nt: TGTGCCAGCAGTGAATTAGCGGGACAGGGAAGCTACGAGCAGTACTTC; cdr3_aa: CASSELAGQGSYEQYF
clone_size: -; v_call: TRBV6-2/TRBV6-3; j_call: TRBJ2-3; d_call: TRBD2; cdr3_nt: TGTGCCAGCAGAAAGGGACTAGCCGGGGATACGCAGTATTTT; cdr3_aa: CASRKGLAGDTQYF
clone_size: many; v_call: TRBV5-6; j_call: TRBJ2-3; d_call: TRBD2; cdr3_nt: TGTGCCAGCAGCGGCCGGACTAGAGGCACAGATACGCAGTATTTT; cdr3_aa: CASSGRTRGTDTQYF
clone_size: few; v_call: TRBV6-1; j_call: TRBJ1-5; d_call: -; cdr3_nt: TGTGCCAGCAGGGGAGTTGGGGGCAATCAGCCCCAGCATTTT; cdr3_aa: CASRGVGGNQPQHF
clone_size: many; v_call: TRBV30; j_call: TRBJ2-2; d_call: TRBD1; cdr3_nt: TGTGCCTGGAGCGTCGGACAGGGTAACACCGGGGAGCTGTTTTTT; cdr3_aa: CAWSVGQGNTGELFF
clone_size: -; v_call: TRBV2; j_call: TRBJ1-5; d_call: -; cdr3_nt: TGTGCCAGCAGCGAGCGGACGGGGCAGAGTCAGCCCCAGCATTTT; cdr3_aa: CASSERTGQSQPQHF
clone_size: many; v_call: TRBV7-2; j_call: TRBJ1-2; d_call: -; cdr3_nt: TGTGCCAGCAGCGGGGACAACTATGGCTACACCTTC; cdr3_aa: CASSGDNYGYTF
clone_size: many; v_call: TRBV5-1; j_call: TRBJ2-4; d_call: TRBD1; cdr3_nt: TGCGCCAGCAGCCCATCCGGGACAGCCGCAAACATTCAGTACTTC; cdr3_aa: CASSPSGTAANIQYF
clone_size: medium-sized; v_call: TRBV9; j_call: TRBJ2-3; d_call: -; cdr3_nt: TGTGCCAGCAGCGTGTGGACGGCGAGCACAGATACGCAGTATTTT; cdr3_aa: CASSVWTASTDTQYF
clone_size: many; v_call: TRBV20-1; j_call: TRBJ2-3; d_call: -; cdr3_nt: TGCAGTGCTGAGGCCGGGGGCGTAGATACGCAGTATTTT; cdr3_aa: CSAEAGGVDTQYF
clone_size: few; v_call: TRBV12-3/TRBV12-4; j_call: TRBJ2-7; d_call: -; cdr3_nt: TGTGCCAGCAGTTTAGGGTATTTAATTCACGAGCAGTACTTC; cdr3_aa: CASSLGYLIHEQYF
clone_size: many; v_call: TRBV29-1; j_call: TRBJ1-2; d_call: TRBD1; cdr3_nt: TGCAGCGTTGAGAAGGGGACAGGGGGAAACTATGGCTACACCTTC; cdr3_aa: CSVEKGTGGNYGYTF
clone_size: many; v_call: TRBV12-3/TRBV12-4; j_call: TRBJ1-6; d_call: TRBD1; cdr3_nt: TGTGCCAGCAGTTTCGTCAGGGGGGGTTATTCACCCCTCCACTTT; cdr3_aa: CASSFVRGGYSPLHF
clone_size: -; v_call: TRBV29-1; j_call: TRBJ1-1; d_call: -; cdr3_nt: TGCAGCGTTGCTGGGTCAGGGGCGATCAACAATGAAGCTTTCTTT; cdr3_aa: CSVAGSGAINNEAFF
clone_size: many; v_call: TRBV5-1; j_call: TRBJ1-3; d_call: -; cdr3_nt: TGCGCCAGTTCGCGAGAGACAAGATCCTCTGGAAACACCATATATTTT; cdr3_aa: CASSRETRSSGNTIYF
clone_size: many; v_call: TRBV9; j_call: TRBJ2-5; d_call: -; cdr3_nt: TGTGCCAGCAGCGTAGACCACCCAGAGACCCAGTACTTC; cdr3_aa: CASSVDHPETQYF
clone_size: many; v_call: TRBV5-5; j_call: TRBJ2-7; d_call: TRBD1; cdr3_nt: TGTGCCAGCAGCTTGGCCCCTATAGGGACAGGGCCCTCCTACGAGCAGTACTTC; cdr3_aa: CASSLAPIGTGPSYEQYF
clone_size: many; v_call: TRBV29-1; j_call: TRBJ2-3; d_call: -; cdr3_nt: TGCAGCGTTGTGCTTGGGCAGACCAGAACTAGCACAGATACGCAGTATTTT; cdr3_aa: CSVVLGQTRTSTDTQYF
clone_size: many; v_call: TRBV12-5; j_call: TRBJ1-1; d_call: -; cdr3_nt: TGTGCTAGTGTTCCTGTTTTCCGGGACGGGAACACTGAAGCTTTCTTT; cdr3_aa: CASVPVFRDGNTEAFF
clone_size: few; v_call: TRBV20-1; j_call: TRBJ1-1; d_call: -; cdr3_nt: TGCAGTGCTCGGCCCGTGGGGCTCACTGAAGCTTTCTTT; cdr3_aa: CSARPVGLTEAFF
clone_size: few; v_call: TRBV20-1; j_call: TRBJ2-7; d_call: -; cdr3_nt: TGCAGTGCTAGACTGGGGGGCTCCTACGAGCAGTACTTC; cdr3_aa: CSARLGGSYEQYF
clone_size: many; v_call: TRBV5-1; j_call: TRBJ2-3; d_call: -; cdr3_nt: TGCGCCAGCAGCGGGGGTATGACAGATACGCAGTATTTT; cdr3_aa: CASSGGMTDTQYF
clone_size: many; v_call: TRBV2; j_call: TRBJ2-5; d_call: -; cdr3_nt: TGTGCCAGCAGCCCTAATAGTATGGGGAGAGAGACCCAGTACTTC; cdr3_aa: CASSPNSMGRETQYF
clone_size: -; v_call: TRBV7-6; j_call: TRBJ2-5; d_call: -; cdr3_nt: TGTGCCAGCAGCTTAGACCTCAGGGACCCCCAAGAGACCCAGTACTTC; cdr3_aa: CASSLDLRDPQETQYF
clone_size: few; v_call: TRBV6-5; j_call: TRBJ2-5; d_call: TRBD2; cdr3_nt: TGTGCCAGCACTTGGCTAGCGGGGGCCCAAGAGACCCAGTACTTC; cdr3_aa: CASTWLAGAQETQYF
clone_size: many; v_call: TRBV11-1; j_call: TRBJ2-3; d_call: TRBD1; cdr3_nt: TGTGCCAGCAGACGACAGGCGGGCGGACAGGTGACAGATACGCAGTATTTT; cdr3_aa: CASRRQAGGQVTDTQYF
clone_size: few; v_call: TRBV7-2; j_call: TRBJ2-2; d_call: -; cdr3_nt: TGTGCCAGCAGCCGCGGCGCCGGTACCGGGGAGCTGTTTTTT; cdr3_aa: CASSRGAGTGELFF
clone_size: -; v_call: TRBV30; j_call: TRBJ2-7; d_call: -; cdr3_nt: TGTGCCTGGAGTGTCTGGAGTAACGAGCAGTACTTC; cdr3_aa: CAWSVWSNEQYF
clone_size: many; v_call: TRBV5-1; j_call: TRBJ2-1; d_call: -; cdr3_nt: TGCGCCAGCAGCAGAAACTTAGCGGAGAGCTCCTACAATGAGCAGTTCTTC; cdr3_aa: CASSRNLAESSYNEQFF
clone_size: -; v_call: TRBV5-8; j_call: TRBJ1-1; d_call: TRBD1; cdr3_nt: TGTGCCAGCAGCGCCGGACAGGAGAACACTGAAGCTTTCTTT; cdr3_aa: CASSAGQENTEAFF
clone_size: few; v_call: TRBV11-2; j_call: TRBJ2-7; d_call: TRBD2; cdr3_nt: TGTGCCAGCAGCGGGACTGAGCGAGGGACTAGCGGGGGTAGCTCCTACGAGCAGTACTTC; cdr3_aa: CASSGTERGTSGGSSYEQYF
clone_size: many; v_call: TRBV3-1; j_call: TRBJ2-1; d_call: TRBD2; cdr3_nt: TGTGCCAGCAGCCCCCTAGCGGGGACTGAGCAGTTCTTC; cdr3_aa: CASSPLAGTEQFF
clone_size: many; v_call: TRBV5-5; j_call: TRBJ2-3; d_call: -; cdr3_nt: TGTGCCAGCAGCTTGGCGCCAGGGTACACAGATACGCAGTATTTT; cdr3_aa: CASSLAPGYTDTQYF
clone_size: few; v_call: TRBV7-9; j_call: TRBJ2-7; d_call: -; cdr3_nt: TGTGCCAGCAGCTTCATCCGAGCAGATTCCTACGAGCAGTACTTC; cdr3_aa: CASSFIRADSYEQYF